These T cell receptor beta chains were read from a single sample in a study of cytomegalovirus exposure and HLA in healthy donors. The method was immunoSEQ multiplex PCR; TCRdb's version includes in-frame clones alone and lacks a portion of them. This table holds 150,000 to 200,000 clones, approximately 79% found once. Sequencing was done on a sample of PBMCs. The receptor set was obtained from a man aged 45-65 years in good health and CMV-seropositive. Both conserved end residues are part of each CDR3. Expanded clones are given a class, and other clones once, few, many or no size at all.

len	abundance	j_gene	v_gene	CDR3aa
13	-	TRBJ1-1	TRBV6-4	CASSATGRTEAFF
15	once	TRBJ1-4	TRBV27	CASSSATVGSRKLFF
16	-	TRBJ2-6	TRBV5-1	CASSGTASSGANVLTF
15	-	TRBJ1-1	TRBV5-1	CASSFRQGMDTEAFF
15	-	TRBJ1-1	TRBV5-5	CASIKTSGVETEAFF
12	-	TRBJ1-2	TRBV9	CASSGNAGEVTF
19	-	TRBJ1-4	TRBV28	CASSVPQGASGRTNEKLFF
13	-	TRBJ1-1	TRBV27	CASSPRGGTEAFF
14	-	TRBJ2-6	TRBV30	CAWRGASWANVLTF
18	few	TRBJ2-1	TRBV15	CATSRVGSRTSVTNEQFF
14	-	TRBJ2-5	TRBV28	CASSPRGGQETQYF
15	-	TRBJ2-5	TRBV10-3	CAIIGSGGEQETQYF
12	-	TRBJ1-2	TRBV25-1	CASSEGGYGYTF
15	-	TRBJ1-1	TRBV18	CASSQFHAENTEAFF
15	-	TRBJ2-2	TRBV15	CATSRQGADSGELFF
13	-	TRBJ2-7	TRBV6-5	CASSRGINYEQYF
14	-	TRBJ2-7	TRBV5-1	CASGRRQGGYEQYF
15	-	TRBJ2-2	TRBV6-5	CASSYSRGGGGELFF
15	-	TRBJ2-5	TRBV5-1	CASSLSLGLRETQYF
18	-	TRBJ1-2	TRBV28	CASTRRGVWGNSQDGYTF
13	-	TRBJ2-5	TRBV29-1	CSAKGTGLETQYF
14	-	TRBJ1-1	TRBV5-5	CASRYDRGDPEAFF
14	-	TRBJ2-1	TRBV27	CASSPSTLYNEQFF
16	few	TRBJ1-6	TRBV10-2	CASSESQLWGPSPLHF
17	-	TRBJ2-7	TRBV4-2	CASSQGNGQGRTYEQYF
15	-	TRBJ1-4	TRBV19	CASSLYSATNEKLFF
17	-	TRBJ1-4	TRBV27	CASSFRTTRPTNEKLFF
14	once	TRBJ2-3	TRBV7-2	CASSLTSNTDTQYF
17	-	TRBJ2-1	TRBV9	CASSVEARGGSYNEQFF
15	-	TRBJ1-2	TRBV9	CASSVGTGPTYGYTF
16	few	TRBJ2-1	TRBV5-4	CASSRTGTITYNEQFF
15	-	TRBJ1-4	TRBV7-9	CASSLANSPNEKLFF
14	once	TRBJ1-1	TRBV7-6	CASSLDSGFTEAFF
15	-	TRBJ2-1	TRBV19	CASSTSGGPTIKQFF
16	-	TRBJ1-3	TRBV14	CASSQFTGVSGNTIYF
13	-	TRBJ1-4	TRBV19	CASSTREGFKLFF
16	-	TRBJ1-5	TRBV4-3	CASSQEVWGEVVSQHF
16	once	TRBJ2-5	TRBV5-5	CASSTRTGVLRETQYF
14	-	TRBJ1-2	TRBV15	CATSVRGQSYGYTF
12	-	TRBJ2-1	TRBV4-1	CASSRGANEQFF
16	-	TRBJ2-1	TRBV7-2	CASSYGVRQGSNEQFF
16	-	TRBJ2-1	TRBV5-1	CASSSPAGSSYNEQFF
15	-	TRBJ2-7	TRBV13	CASSFPGQGIYEQYF
16	-	TRBJ2-3	TRBV14	CASSQDDGKGTDTQYF
16	-	TRBJ2-3	TRBV7-2	CASSFQGQVLTDTQYF
16	-	TRBJ2-3	TRBV5-1	CASSLGQGASTDTQYF
14	-	TRBJ1-2	TRBV28	CASSLQGRGYGYTF
17	-	TRBJ2-2	TRBV5-1	CASTLGLAGAYLGELFF